The 14 T cell receptor beta chains below were found in one sample sequenced in a study of blood T cell repertoires in COVID-19. Only in-frame clones appear in the TCRdb table, and some are missing; sequencing was by immunoSEQ multiplex PCR. Here the sample spans 150,000 or so clones, roughly 88% being singletons. Sample: peripheral blood. The receptors were sampled from a woman aged 60-70 years with COVID-19, enrolled during active disease.

The CDR3 loop reads CASEGDTDYNEQFF. CDR3 DNA sequence: TGTGCCTCTGAGGGGGACACAGACTACAATGAGCAGTTCTTC. This rearrangement joins TRBV19 to TRBJ2-1; D may be TRBD1 (6 bases). The CDR3 spans 14 residues. Germline V gene sequence: CDR1 LNHDA, CDR2 SQIVND (reference sequence). Trimming cost V 11 bases and J 3 bases, with 17 bases left between them.

This chain links TRBV7-3 with TRBJ1-6; a weak D match, TRBD1 (6 bases). There are 15 residues in the CDR3. Germline V gene sequence: CDR1 SGHTA, CDR2 FQGTGA. Deletions cut 5 bases from V and 9 bases from J, with 17 bases between. CDR3 DNA: TGTGCCAGCAGCCTCCGAGGGGGGGAAGGTTCACCCCTCCACTTT. Its protein is CASSLRGGEGSPLHF.

This chain links TRBV30 with TRBJ2-7; TRBD1 agrees at 8 bases. The CDR3 contains 13 residues. V lost 3 bases to trimming and J lost 2 bases; unmatched junction nucleotides: 3. Germline CDR1 reads GTSNPN; CDR2 reads SVGIG (reference sequence). The DNA for the CDR3 is TGTGCCTGGAGCTCGACAGGGGCCTACGAGCAGTACTTC. Encoded protein: CAWSSTGAYEQYF.

This sequence joins TRBV27 and TRBJ1-2, with D unclear. CDR3 length: 16 residues. V was shortened by 4 bases and J by 0 bases, with 15 bases between the two germline ends. CDR1 and CDR2 from the germline V gene are MNHEY and SMNVEV (reference sequence). CDR3 DNA sequence: TGTGCCAGCAGTTACTCCGAAACGGAGTCTAACTATGGCTACACCTTC. Its translation: CASSYSETESNYGYTF.

The chain carries TRBV7-9 and TRBJ2-7; 7 nucleotides align to TRBD1. The V segment lost 3 bases and the J segment 5 bases; nucleotides outside the gene matches: 10. CDR1 and CDR2 from the germline V gene are SEHNR and FQNEAQ (reference sequence). The CDR3 is made up of 15 amino acids. CDR3 nucleotide sequence: TGTGCCAGCAGCTTGGGCGACAGGGTAATAGACGAGCAGTACTTC. This codes for CASSLGDRVIDEQYF. Looking up the rest from reference TRBV7-9 and TRBJ2-7 gives the full variable domain: DTGVSQNPRHKITKRGQNVTFRCDPISEHNRLYWYRQTLGQGPEFLTYFQNEAQLEKSRLLSDRFSAERPKGSFSTLEIQRTEQGDSAMYLCASSLGDRVIDEQYFGPGTRLTVT.

This chain connects TRBV5-1 to TRBJ2-2; TRBD2 matches at 7 bases. CDR3 length: 16 amino acids. After removal of 5 bases from V and 3 bases from J, the junction contained 10 bases not matched to a gene. The germline V gene encodes CDR1 SGHRS and CDR2 YFSETQ. The CDR3 sequence: CASSIGSSGYTGELFF. CDR3 nucleotide sequence: TGCGCCAGCAGTATTGGGTCTAGCGGTTACACCGGGGAGCTGTTTTTT.

The CDR3 DNA follows: TGTGCCAGCAGCCTCGGGGGACTAGCGATGGAGACCCAGTACTTC. It translates to CASSLGGLAMETQYF. The chain carries TRBV7-9 and TRBJ2-5, with 10 nucleotides matching TRBD2. The V segment lost 5 bases and the J segment 5 bases; nucleotides outside the gene matches: 8. The CDR3 extends over 15 amino acids. Germline CDR1 is SEHNR and CDR2 is FQNEAQ (reference sequence).

CDR3 sequence reads: CASSLVAGNNEQFF. The CDR3 nucleotides are TGTGCCAGCAGCTTAGTAGCGGGGAACAATGAGCAGTTCTTC. This chain joins TRBV7-2 and TRBJ2-1; 8 nucleotides line up with TRBD2. Trimming cost V 1 base and J 5 bases; bases outside gene matches: 1. Germline CDR1 SGHTA, CDR2 FQGNSA. The CDR3 loop spans 14 amino acids.

The V and J genes are TRBV9 and TRBJ2-3; a weak D match, TRBD2 (6 bases). The CDR3 has 15 amino acids. Looked up from germline, CDR1 is SGDLS and CDR2 is YYNGEE. Trimming stripped 4 bases from V and 4 bases from J, with 16 bases between. The CDR3 here is CASSPLQRASDTQYF. The CDR3 DNA reads as TGTGCCAGCAGCCCTCTCCAGCGGGCCTCAGATACGCAGTATTTT.

V is TRBV28 and J is TRBJ2-7; 10 bases are a match to TRBD1. CDR3 length: 15 amino acids. Trimming at V came to 7 bases and at J to 0 bases, leaving 6 bases not matched to a gene. CDR1 is MDHEN, CDR2 SYDVKM, per germline. CDR3 nucleotide sequence: TGTGCCAGCACATACCGGGACAGGGGCTCCTACGAGCAGTACTTC. Translation: CASTYRDRGSYEQYF.

The chain recombines TRBV11-2 with TRBJ2-5; TRBD1 is a possible D gene (6 bases). The CDR3 length is 15 residues. Germline V CDR1 and CDR2: SGHAT, FQNNGV. V was trimmed by 1 base and J by 5 bases, leaving 14 bases between them. The CDR3 DNA reads TGTGCCAGCAGCTTAGTGGGGGACCAGGGGGAGACCCAGTACTTC. Amino acid sequence: CASSLVGDQGETQYF.

The chain is built from TRBV6-5 and TRBJ1-2, with 10 bases aligning to TRBD1. The CDR3 covers 16 residues. Germline V gene lookup returns CDR1 MNHEY and CDR2 SVGAGI. V dropped 2 bases and J dropped 6; count of bases not matched to a gene: 9. The CDR3 region is CASSYGNRQGANGYTF. In nucleotides, the CDR3 is TGTGCCAGCAGTTACGGCAACCGACAGGGGGCAAATGGCTACACCTTC.

The CDR3: CASSLSPVTGELFF. CDR3 sequence (DNA): TGTGCCAGCAGCTTATCCCCGGTCACCGGGGAGCTGTTTTTT. The chain carries TRBV7-7 and TRBJ2-2; D not certain. Trimming took off 2 bases at V and 4 bases at J, with 8 bases between the two ends. Germline CDR1 is SSHAT and CDR2 is FNYEAQ (reference sequence). This CDR3 contains 14 residues.

The chain recombines TRBV19 with TRBJ1-4; 8 bases are a match to TRBD1. Germline CDR1 LNHDA, CDR2 SQIVND (reference sequence). CDR3 length equals 17 residues. J gave up 0 bases and V 4 bases, and 7 bases lay outside the gene matches. CDR3 residues: CASSNRGGFATNEKLFF. Written as DNA, the CDR3 is TGTGCCAGTAGTAACAGGGGGGGCTTTGCAACTAATGAAAAACTGTTTTTT. Filled out from reference TRBV19 and TRBJ1-4, the complete variable domain reads DGGITQSPKYLFRKEGQNVTLSCEQNLNHDAMYWYRQDPGQGLRLIYYSQIVNDFQKGDIAEGYSVSREKKESFPLTVTSAQKNPTAFYLCASSNRGGFATNEKLFFGSGTQLSVL.